This passage covers 25 T cell receptor beta chains from one sample sequenced in a study of identical twins. TCRdb itself ran the 5' RACE reads through MiXCR, one entry per CDR3 protein. The sample consists of hundreds of thousands of distinct CDR3 sequences, 8% to 9.5% of them appearing once. The data also belong to a second study, concerning yellow fever vaccine responses in identical twins.

The sample was CD8+ T cells sorted from blood. These receptors all come from a woman in her late teens or twenties in good health.

In its sample, this clonotype was seen a few times. The chain employs TRBV9 and TRBJ2-1, with D maybe TRBD2 (6 bases). CDR3 length equals 16 residues. Germline loops: CDR1 SGDLS, CDR2 YYNGEE. The V end lost 3 bases, the J end lost 3 bases, and 16 bases lay between the germline ends. CDR3 loop: CASSEFPASDYNEQFF. In DNA, the CDR3 is TGTGCCAGCAGCGAATTTCCGGCTAGCGACTACAATGAGCAGTTCTTC.

The chain recombines TRBV12-3 or TRBV12-4 with TRBJ2-1; 8 bases are shared with TRBD2. The junction had 19 bases not matched to a gene; V was cut back by 5 bases and J by 4 bases. CDR3 size: 19 residues. The CDR3 loop is CASSPDPFKREQAYNEQFF. CDR3 coding DNA: TGTGCCAGCAGTCCCGACCCGTTTAAGCGGGAGCAGGCTTACAATGAGCAGTTCTTC.

This clonotype has at least ten counts. The chain links TRBV4-3 to TRBJ2-3; D gene unclear. This CDR3 has 15 amino acids. Germline V CDR1 and CDR2: LGHNA, YSLEER. The V and J ends lost 2 bases and 4 bases respectively, with 13 bases between them. The CDR3 sequence: CASSQFPAVADTQYF. In nucleotides, the CDR3 is TGCGCCAGCAGCCAATTCCCTGCGGTCGCAGATACGCAGTATTTT.

This clonotype was observed many times. The V gene is TRBV30, the J gene TRBJ2-1; 10 bases match TRBD1. V shed 5 bases, J shed 4 bases, and the junction held 5 bases outside the gene matches. This CDR3 contains 14 residues. Per the germline V gene, CDR1 is GTSNPN and CDR2 is SVGIG (reference sequence). The CDR3 DNA sequence: TGTGCCTGGGACAGGGGGCTCCTGTACAATGAGCAGTTCTTC. It specifies CAWDRGLLYNEQFF.

This clonotype was picked up a small number of times. The J gene is TRBJ2-7, the V gene TRBV29-1; tentatively, D is TRBD1 (6 bases). Looked up from germline, CDR1 is SQVTM and CDR2 is ANQGSEA. V gave up 4 bases and J gave up 4 bases, with 11 bases separating them. The CDR3 contains 12 residues. CDR3 sequence reads: CSVVSRGYEQYF. The CDR3 region has the DNA TGCAGCGTTGTGTCAAGGGGGTACGAGCAGTACTTC.

The chain employs TRBV20-1 and TRBJ2-7; the D gene is possibly TRBD2 (6 bases). This CDR3 contains 16 residues. Germline CDR1 reads DFQATT; CDR2 reads SNEGSKA (reference sequence). V gave up 6 bases and J gave up 7 bases, with 28 bases separating them. CDR3 sequence (DNA): TGCAGTGCCAGTTCCTGGGCTAGCGACTCCCGATGGGAGCAGTACTTC. Translating it yields CSASSWASDSRWEQYF.

This clonotype showed up many times. This chain joins TRBV5-1 and TRBJ2-7; a possible D gene is TRBD1 (5 bases). Between the trimmed V and J ends, which lost 0 bases and 3 bases, there was a span of 10 bases. Germline values: CDR1 SGHRS, CDR2 YFSETQ. The CDR3 sequence is 14 residues long. CDR3: CASSLELGDYEQYF. The CDR3 DNA reads TGCGCCAGCAGCTTGGAATTAGGGGACTACGAGCAGTACTTC.

In this sample, this clonotype turned up many times. This sequence joins TRBV24-1 and TRBJ2-1; D unclear. This CDR3 is built from 11 residues. The V end was cut by 9 bases, the J end by 8 bases, with 10 bases between. Germline V gives CDR1 KGHDR, CDR2 SFDVKD. CDR3 region: CATRSADEQFF. The CDR3 DNA sequence: TGTGCCACCCGGTCGGCCGATGAGCAGTTCTTC.

The chain joins TRBV3-1 to TRBJ2-1; 15 nucleotides line up with TRBD2. With 3 bases clipped from V and 4 bases from J, the junction kept 4 bases outside the gene matches. The CDR3 is 17 amino acids. Germline assignment: CDR1 LGHDT and CDR2 YNNKEL (reference sequence). The CDR3 sequence is CASSHPGTSGGYNEQFF. The CDR3 bases are TGTGCCAGCAGCCACCCCGGGACTAGCGGGGGGTACAATGAGCAGTTCTTC.

The genes are TRBV27 and TRBJ2-3, with D hard to call. CDR1 is MNHEY, CDR2 SMNVEV, per germline (reference sequence). The CDR3 covers 14 residues. The V end was cut by 3 bases, the J end by 6 bases, with 13 bases between. CDR3 residues: CASSLFLESDTQYF. In nucleotides, the CDR3 is TGTGCCAGCAGTTTGTTTCTGGAAAGCGATACGCAGTATTTT.

The V call is TRBV7-2, the J call TRBJ1-5; D remains unclear. Germline CDR1 and CDR2: SGHTA and FQGNSA. The CDR3 has 13 amino acids. With 4 bases removed from V and 1 base from J, the gap between germline ends came to 5 bases. The CDR3 sequence: CASSSDSNQPQHF. CDR3 coding DNA: TGTGCCAGCAGCTCCGACAGCAATCAGCCCCAGCATTTT.

The chain joins TRBV2 to TRBJ2-7; D is ambiguous. This CDR3 has 13 amino acids. V was clipped by 1 base and J by 4 bases, with 8 bases between them. In germline, CDR1 is SNHLY, CDR2 FYNNEI. The CDR3 region is CASSEGARYEQYF. The CDR3 bases are TGTGCCAGCAGTGAAGGTGCAAGATACGAGCAGTACTTC.

This clonotype has only a few counts. V gene TRBV7-9 combines with J gene TRBJ2-1; 8 bases fit TRBD2. In germline, CDR1 is SEHNR, CDR2 FQNEAQ (reference sequence). V shed 4 bases and J 3 bases; nucleotides not matched to a gene: 5. There are 15 residues in the CDR3. Written as DNA, the CDR3 is TGTGCCAGCAGCTCCAGCGGGAGCGTCTACAATGAGCAGTTCTTC. Its protein product is CASSSSGSVYNEQFF.

This clonotype has only a few counts. The rearrangement joins TRBV5-1 to TRBJ2-7; 9 nucleotides line up with TRBD1. CDR1 is SGHRS and CDR2 is YFSETQ in the germline V gene. This CDR3 comprises 14 residues. Germline trimming cut 4 bases from V and 3 bases from J; bases unmatched to any gene: 5. CDR3 nucleotides: TGCGCCAGCAGCATCGACAGGGGGTACTACGAGCAGTACTTC. Its translation is CASSIDRGYYEQYF.

This clonotype was counted ten times or more. This chain uses TRBV27 with TRBJ2-7, with D tentatively TRBD1 (6 bases). Germline values: CDR1 MNHEY, CDR2 SMNVEV (reference sequence). The ends were cut back, 5 bases at V and 5 bases at J, with 16 bases in the middle. The CDR3 runs to 14 residues. The CDR3 is CASSIQGTLDEQYF. The CDR3 DNA reads as TGTGCCAGCAGTATTCAGGGGACCTTAGACGAGCAGTACTTC.

In DNA form, the CDR3 reads TGCGCCAGCAGCCAAGGACACCACAGAGGGGAGACCCAGTACTTC. It specifies CASSQGHHRGETQYF. The gene calls are TRBV4-3 and TRBJ2-5; possible D gene TRBD2, 5 bases. The CDR3 runs 15 residues. CDR1 and CDR2 from the germline V gene are LGHNA and YSLEER. Trimming removed 1 base from V and 5 bases from J, with 14 bases in between.

This clonotype was picked up a small number of times. The V gene is TRBV6-2 or TRBV6-3, the J gene TRBJ1-5, with 7 bases lining up with TRBD1. Trimming removed 6 bases from V and 4 bases from J; junction bases left unmatched: 9. The CDR3 has 15 residues. Germline loops: CDR1 MNHEY, CDR2 SVGEGT. CDR3 in amino acids: CASRPDRVGNQPQHF. The CDR3 DNA is TGTGCCAGCAGACCCGACAGGGTGGGGAATCAGCCCCAGCATTTT.

This clonotype was observed a few times. The chain uses TRBV6-4 and TRBJ2-2; 10 nucleotides match TRBD1. The length of the CDR3 is 14 residues. Germline lookup yields CDR1 MRHNA and CDR2 SNTAGT. The V and J ends lost 2 bases and 6 bases, in that order; junction bases with no gene match: 0. The chain's CDR3 is CASSDGQGAGELFF. The CDR3 DNA sequence: TGTGCCAGCAGTGACGGACAGGGGGCCGGGGAGCTGTTTTTT.

This chain uses TRBV6-6 with TRBJ2-7; TRBD2 agrees at 7 bases. The V gene end was trimmed by 7 bases and the J gene end by 3 bases; junction bases not matched to a gene: 6. Germline-derived CDR1 and CDR2 are MNHNY and SVGAGI (reference sequence). The CDR3 extends over 13 amino acids. The CDR3 here is CASKLAGVYEQYF. The CDR3 nucleotides are TGTGCCAGCAAGCTGGCGGGAGTCTACGAGCAGTACTTC.

This clonotype was recorded many times. The chain recombines TRBV5-1 with TRBJ1-2, with TRBD1 matching 7 bases. Germline V gene data show CDR1 as SGHRS and CDR2 as YFSETQ. The CDR3 has 13 amino acids. V was clipped by 0 bases and J by 8 bases; unmatched bases: 4. Here the CDR3 reads CASSLGTGRGYTF. CDR3 in DNA: TGCGCCAGCAGCTTGGGGACAGGACGGGGCTACACCTTC.

This clonotype was observed a handful of times. The chain links TRBV27 to TRBJ2-7; D ambiguous. V lost 0 bases and J lost 1, with 10 bases in between. Looked up from germline, CDR1 is MNHEY and CDR2 is SMNVEV (reference sequence). This CDR3 comprises 15 residues. CDR3 sequence reads: CASSLSTDGSYEQYF. The CDR3 DNA sequence: TGTGCCAGCAGTTTATCCACGGACGGATCCTACGAGCAGTACTTC.

About this clonotype itself: The junction differs from germline at one of its ends, possibly a read error. J is TRBJ2-7 and V is TRBV3-1; 7 nucleotides agree with TRBD1. This CDR3 has 15 amino acids. CDR1 LGHDT and CDR2 YNNKEL come from the germline V gene (reference sequence). The CDR3 DNA sequence: TGTGCCAGCTGCCAAGTCGGGACAGCTCCCTACGAGCAGTACTTC. Amino acids: CASCQVGTAPYEQYF.

As for this clonotype: This may arise from a read error, as a much more abundant clone is one base away. The chain is built from TRBV12-3 or TRBV12-4 and TRBJ2-7; 9 nucleotides line up with TRBD1. With V trimmed by 4 bases and J by 2 bases, 9 bases remained unmatched. The CDR3 is 16 amino acids. CDR3 loop: CASSYTRTGVAYEQYF. CDR3 DNA: TGTGCCAGCAGTTACACCAGGACAGGGGTCGCCTACGAGCAGTACTTC.

The genes are TRBV20-1 and TRBJ2-7; a possible D gene is TRBD1 (5 bases). V shed 1 base and J shed 1 base, with 5 bases lying between them. Germline loops: CDR1 DFQATT, CDR2 SNEGSKA (reference sequence). This CDR3 contains 12 residues. Here the CDR3 reads CSARAGSYEQYF. The CDR3, as DNA: TGCAGTGCTAGAGCAGGGTCCTACGAGCAGTACTTC.

In this sample, this clonotype turned up a few times. The chain uses TRBV20-1 and TRBJ2-1; 12 bases map to TRBD2. V shed 0 bases, J shed 6 bases, and the junction held 15 bases outside the gene matches. Germline loops: CDR1 DFQATT, CDR2 SNEGSKA (reference sequence). The CDR3 is 19 amino acids. The chain's CDR3 is CSARDFRGLAGSLSNEQFF. In nucleotides, the CDR3 is TGCAGTGCTAGAGATTTCCGAGGACTAGCGGGAAGTTTGTCCAATGAGCAGTTCTTC.